These 3 T cell receptor beta chains were all obtained from the same sample, sequenced in a study of CD8 T cells in Susac syndrome. The RNA, about 0.45 to 1 ug, was put through reverse transcription using random hexamers. TCRdb re-analysed the immunoSEQ multiplex PCR reads in MiXCR, keeping a single row per CDR3 protein. The table has 120,000 or so distinct CDR3 sequences, around 94% seen once; the top ten hold approximately 0.13%. The material sequenced was CD4+ T cells from PBMCs. The receptors derive from a human donor with multiple sclerosis.

This sequence joins TRBV4-1 and TRBJ2-3, with no clear D. Trimming left V 0 bases short and J 5 bases short, with 12 bases between. Germline CDR1 and CDR2: MGHRA and YSYEKL. This CDR3 contains 15 residues. The CDR3 region is CASSQDGTKGDTQYF. In DNA, the CDR3 is TGCGCCAGCAGCCAAGATGGTACTAAGGGAGATACGCAGTATTTT.

The chain carries TRBV7-9 and TRBJ2-3; a weak D match, TRBD2 (6 bases). Per the germline V gene, CDR1 is SEHNR and CDR2 is FQNEAQ (reference sequence). The CDR3 spans 14 residues. Trimming removed 4 bases at V and 1 base at J, with 9 bases between. CDR3 sequence reads: CASSSPGGTDTQYF. The DNA of the CDR3 is TGTGCCAGCAGCTCTCCGGGGGGCACAGATACGCAGTATTTT.

The chain has TRBV6-5 and TRBJ2-1; the D gene is possibly TRBD2 (6 bases). Germline V gives CDR1 MNHEY, CDR2 SVGAGI. CDR3 length: 14 amino acids. Trimming shortened V by 11 bases and J by 5 bases, and 19 bases separated the two germline ends. The CDR3 sequence is CASRRDPADNEQFF. The CDR3 bases are TGTGCCTCGCGGCGGGACCCTGCGGACAATGAGCAGTTCTTC.